These 11 T cell receptor beta chains were all obtained from the same sample, sequenced in a study of T cell responses to AZD1222 COVID-19 vaccine. The repertoire was sequenced with immunoSEQ multiplex PCR; TCRdb's copy has only in-frame clones and lacks some. Of around 120,000 clones listed, approximately 86% were seen once; the top ten hold approximately 6.6%. The material was peripheral blood, obtained on day 0 of AZD1222 vaccination. The receptors were sampled from an adult in good health.

Notes on this clone: One end of the junction is discordant with germline, which a read error may explain. As DNA, the CDR3 is TGTGCCAGCAGCCCACCGGACAGTTTGAATCAGCCTCAGCATTTT. Protein product: CASSPPDSLNQPQHF. The chain carries TRBV6-5 and TRBJ1-5; TRBD1 might be the D (6 bases). CDR3 length equals 15 residues. Germline CDR1 is MNHEY and CDR2 is SVGAGI.

The rearrangement joins TRBV29-1 to TRBJ2-3; the match to TRBD1 covers 7 bases. CDR3 length: 15 residues. The V gene end was trimmed by 7 bases and the J gene end by 6 bases; junction bases not matched to a gene: 16. Germline CDR1 is SQVTM and CDR2 is ANQGSEA. The CDR3 DNA sequence: TGCAGCGCCCAGGGACAGCAACCGAATTGGGATACGCAGTATTTT. Translation: CSAQGQQPNWDTQYF.

Regarding this clone: One end of the junction fails to match germline, which may point to a read error. The V gene is TRBV2, the J gene TRBJ1-2; perhaps TRBD1 as D (5 bases). The germline V gene has CDR1 SNHLY and CDR2 FYNNEI. The CDR3 sequence is 13 residues long. For the CDR3, the DNA is TGTGCCAGCAATAACGTGGGGGACTACGGCTACACCTTC. Protein: CASNNVGDYGYTF.

This clone was picked up a small number of times. V usage is TRBV19 and J usage is TRBJ1-1; D is perhaps TRBD1 (5 bases). The germline CDR1 and CDR2 sequences are LNHDA and SQIVND (reference sequence). The length of the CDR3 is 14 residues. Trimming stripped 3 bases from V and 3 bases from J, with 11 bases between. The CDR3 region is CASSMWGRDTEAFF. The CDR3, as DNA: TGTGCCAGTAGTATGTGGGGCAGGGACACTGAAGCTTTCTTT.

The chain uses TRBV11-3 and TRBJ2-1, with no clear D. CDR1 and CDR2 (germline): SGHNT, YENEEA. Deletions cut 0 bases from V and 4 bases from J, with 4 bases between. The CDR3 is made up of 13 amino acids. CDR3 DNA: TGTGCCAGCAGCTTAGACAGGTACAATGAGCAGTTCTTC. As protein: CASSLDRYNEQFF.

The chain links TRBV11-3 to TRBJ2-7; 9 positions match TRBD1. The CDR3 consists of 17 residues. Germline V lookup: CDR1 SGHNT, CDR2 YENEEA. Trimming cost V 1 base and J 1 base; bases outside gene matches: 8. CDR3 residues: CASSLGDRALPSYEQYF. In DNA, the CDR3 is TGTGCCAGCAGCTTAGGGGACAGGGCGCTGCCTTCCTACGAGCAGTACTTC.

This rearrangement joins TRBV3-1 (or the pseudogene TRBV3-2) to TRBJ2-7; 10 nucleotides agree with TRBD2. The CDR3 extends over 15 amino acids. J gave up 5 bases and V 8 bases, and 12 bases lay outside the gene matches. Germline loops: CDR1 LGHDT, CDR2 YNNKEL (reference sequence). The CDR3 region is CASRTSGTPRDEQYF. The CDR3 DNA reads TGTGCCAGCCGCACTAGCGGGACCCCCAGAGACGAGCAGTACTTC.

The chain recombines TRBV5-6 with TRBJ2-7; D possibly matches TRBD1 or TRBD2 (5 bases each). V was pared by 2 bases and J by 2 bases, with 17 bases between. The CDR3 spans 16 residues. Germline V CDR1 and CDR2: SGHDT, YYEEEE. The CDR3 is CASSFRGAGKTYEQYF. The CDR3, as DNA: TGTGCCAGCAGCTTCCGGGGCGCAGGGAAGACCTACGAGCAGTACTTC.

The rearrangement joins TRBV6-5 to TRBJ1-1; unclear D gene. The CDR3 extends over 14 amino acids. The V and J ends lost 6 bases and 1 base respectively, with 12 bases between them. Looked up from germline, CDR1 is MNHEY and CDR2 is SVGAGI. The CDR3 DNA sequence: TGTGCCAGCAGAAAATCGGGCCCGAACACTGAAGCTTTCTTT. Its translation: CASRKSGPNTEAFF.

This rearrangement joins TRBV7-2 to TRBJ1-1; D unclear. The ends were cut back, 4 bases at V and 1 base at J, with 7 bases in the middle. The CDR3 runs to 13 residues. From germline, CDR1 is SGHTA and CDR2 FQGNSA. The CDR3 spells CASSYKTNTEAFF. In DNA, the CDR3 is TGTGCCAGCAGCTACAAGACGAACACTGAAGCTTTCTTT.

The chain links TRBV10-3 to TRBJ1-5, with TRBD1 matching over 7 bases. This CDR3 comprises 15 residues. Per germline, CDR1 ENHRY and CDR2 SYGVKD. Trimming cost V 10 bases and J 3 bases; bases outside gene matches: 12. CDR3: CATQEGRGYNQPQHF. CDR3 DNA sequence: TGTGCCACCCAGGAGGGCAGGGGGTACAATCAGCCCCAGCATTTT.